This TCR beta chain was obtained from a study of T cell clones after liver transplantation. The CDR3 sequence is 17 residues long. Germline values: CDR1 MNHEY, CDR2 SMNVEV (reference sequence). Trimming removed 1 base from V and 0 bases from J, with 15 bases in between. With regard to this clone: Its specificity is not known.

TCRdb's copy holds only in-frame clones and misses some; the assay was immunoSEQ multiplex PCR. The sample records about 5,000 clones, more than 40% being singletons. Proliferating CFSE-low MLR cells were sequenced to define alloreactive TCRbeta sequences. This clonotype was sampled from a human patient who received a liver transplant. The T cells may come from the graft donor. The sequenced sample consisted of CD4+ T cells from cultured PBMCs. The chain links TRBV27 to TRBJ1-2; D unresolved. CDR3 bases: TGTGCCAGCAGTTTATTGCGCCCCGACGGGGCTAACTATGGCTACACCTTC. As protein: CASSLLRPDGANYGYTF.